Below are 23 T cell receptor beta chains sequenced from a single sample in a study of human CD8 memory T cell subsets. TCR beta libraries were made by UMI-labeled 5' RACE. TCRdb reanalyzed the 5' RACE reads, giving one entry per CDR3 protein sequence and no DNA. The sample table includes about 6,500 distinct CDR3 sequences. TPEX cells, early memory CD8+ T cells with exhausted-like traits, were CCR7+ PD-1+ TIGIT+. The material sequenced was CD8+ T cells from PBMCs. The receptor set was obtained from a human donor in good health.

CDR3 sequence: CASSMRLRENTEAFF. This chain connects TRBV5-8 to TRBJ1-1. This CDR3 region has 15 residues. Germline CDR1 SGHTS, CDR2 YDEGEE. Together with reference TRBV5-8 and TRBJ1-1, the CDR3 gives the full variable domain: EAGVTQSPTHLIKTRGQQATLRCSPISGHTSVYWYQQALGLGLQFLLWYDEGEERNRGNFPPRFSGRQFPNYSSELNVNALELEDSALYLCASSMRLRENTEAFFGQGTRLTVV.

Its frequency marks this clonotype as medium-sized. The V gene is TRBV5-4, the J gene TRBJ1-2; TCRdb gives TRBD1 as the D gene, but with no DNA this cannot be confirmed. Germline V gives CDR1 SGHNT, CDR2 YYREEE (reference sequence). The CDR3 is made up of 11 amino acids. The chain's CDR3 is CASSLTGRYTF.

The chain carries TRBV5-1 and TRBJ2-1; lacking DNA, the TRBD2 call made by TCRdb goes unchecked. The length of the CDR3 is 14 residues. Germline V gene lookup returns CDR1 SGHRS and CDR2 YFSETQ. CDR3 amino acids: CASSPSGTDNEQFF.

J is TRBJ2-7 and V is TRBV28; as DNA is missing, the TRBD2 call by TCRdb cannot be tested. The CDR3 sequence is 17 residues long. In germline, CDR1 is MDHEN, CDR2 SYDVKM. The CDR3 sequence is CASSPRPLGEGAGEQYF.

The chain links TRBV28 to TRBJ2-4; the D gene TCRdb calls, TRBD1, cannot be checked with no DNA. Germline-derived CDR1 and CDR2 are MDHEN and SYDVKM. CDR3 length equals 16 residues. The CDR3 reads CASSLDPGVAKNIQYF.

The chain combines TRBV7-9 with TRBJ2-7. This CDR3 contains 13 residues. Germline CDR1 is SEHNR and CDR2 is FQNEAQ (reference sequence). CDR3 in amino acids: CASSSRSSGEQYF.

By frequency, this clonotype registers medium-sized (0.01 to 0.1%). The rearrangement uses TRBV7-9 and TRBJ2-7; there is no DNA to check the TCRdb D call of TRBD1. The germline V gene has CDR1 SEHNR and CDR2 FQNEAQ (reference sequence). CDR3 length: 14 residues. CDR3 protein: CASSSRDRADEQYF.

The V and J genes are TRBV20-1 and TRBJ2-5; lacking DNA, the TRBD2 call made by TCRdb goes unchecked. This CDR3 is built from 15 residues. Germline CDR1 and CDR2: DFQATT and SNEGSKA (reference sequence). CDR3 region: CSASFLAVIGETQYF.

The chain carries TRBV20-1 and TRBJ1-2; there is no DNA to check the TCRdb D call of TRBD1. Looked up from germline, CDR1 is DFQATT and CDR2 is SNEGSKA (reference sequence). This CDR3 region has 15 residues. CDR3: CSASGGRQGNYGYTF.

The chain joins TRBV28 to TRBJ1-5; the D gene TCRdb calls, TRBD1, cannot be checked with no DNA. Germline V lookup: CDR1 MDHEN, CDR2 SYDVKM. The CDR3 is 16 amino acids. CDR3 in amino acids: CASSLFQGYSNQPQHF.

The chain has TRBV11-2 and TRBJ2-5; as DNA is missing, the TRBD2 call by TCRdb cannot be tested. The CDR3 spans 13 residues. Germline-derived CDR1 and CDR2 are SGHAT and FQNNGV. CDR3 sequence: CASSPGTKETQYF. The full variable domain, rest sourced from reference TRBV11-2 and TRBJ2-5, is EAGVAQSPRYKIIEKRQSVAFWCNPISGHATLYWYQQILGQGPKLLIQFQNNGVVDDSQLPKDRFSAERLKGVDSTLKIQPAKLEDSAVYLCASSPGTKETQYFGPGTRLLVL.

The chain joins TRBV27 to TRBJ2-7; TCRdb reports TRBD1, a call that lacks DNA to check it against. The CDR3 sequence is 13 residues long. The germline CDR1 and CDR2 sequences are MNHEY and SMNVEV (reference sequence). The CDR3 sequence is CASSLVAGSEQYF.

This clonotype is classed as medium-sized by frequency. The CDR3 loop reads CAWRQGGIAGELFF. V gene TRBV30 combines with J gene TRBJ2-2; TCRdb's D gene call, TRBD1, goes unchecked for lack of DNA. This CDR3 region has 14 residues. Germline CDR1 is GTSNPN and CDR2 is SVGIG (reference sequence).

V and J are TRBV15 and TRBJ2-7. This CDR3 contains 14 residues. Germline-derived CDR1 and CDR2 are LNHNV and YYDKDF (reference sequence). CDR3 sequence reads: CATSRDRGDDEQYF.

According to its frequency, this clonotype is medium-sized. J is TRBJ2-1 and V is TRBV20-1; TCRdb returns TRBD2, unconfirmable since there is no DNA. The CDR3 length is 17 residues. CDR1 DFQATT and CDR2 SNEGSKA come from the germline V gene (reference sequence). The CDR3 loop is CSAVRPSGRVVYNEQFF.

The CDR3 is CSVGGVLSYEQYF. The chain employs TRBV29-1 and TRBJ2-7; TCRdb returns TRBD2, unconfirmable since there is no DNA. Per the germline V gene, CDR1 is SQVTM and CDR2 is ANQGSEA. The CDR3 contains 13 residues.

This sequence joins TRBV28 and TRBJ2-3; TCRdb proposes TRBD2, but this gene call is untestable without DNA. Looked up from germline, CDR1 is MDHEN and CDR2 is SYDVKM. This CDR3 region has 15 residues. CDR3 sequence reads: CASSLGLSSTDTQYF.

The chain recombines TRBV4-1 with TRBJ2-1; the D call from TCRdb, TRBD2, cannot be confirmed without DNA. CDR1 is MGHRA, CDR2 YSYEKL, per germline. This CDR3 is 15 amino acids long. The CDR3: CASSQASLNHNEQFF.

This rearrangement joins TRBV19 to TRBJ1-2; TCRdb designates TRBD1, a call that cannot be tested without DNA. This CDR3 contains 14 residues. Germline loops: CDR1 LNHDA, CDR2 SQIVND (reference sequence). This chain's CDR3 is CASSMTGTSYGYTF. The full variable domain, completed using reference TRBV19 and TRBJ1-2, is DGGITQSPKYLFRKEGQNVTLSCEQNLNHDAMYWYRQDPGQGLRLIYYSQIVNDFQKGDIAEGYSVSREKKESFPLTVTSAQKNPTAFYLCASSMTGTSYGYTFGSGTRLTVV.

The gene calls are TRBV27 and TRBJ2-1; absent DNA, TCRdb's TRBD1 call cannot be checked. The CDR3 has 15 residues. Per germline, CDR1 MNHEY and CDR2 SMNVEV (reference sequence). CDR3 loop: CASSSADRGLNEQFF.

The chain links TRBV27 to TRBJ1-4. CDR3 length equals 16 residues. The germline gives CDR1 MNHEY, CDR2 SMNVEV (reference sequence). The CDR3: CASSVRASQNNEKLFF. Full variable domain (outside the CDR3, taken from reference TRBV27 and TRBJ1-4): EAQVTQNPRYLITVTGKKLTVTCSQNMNHEYMSWYRQDPGLGLRQIYYSMNVEVTDKGDVPEGYKVSRKEKRNFPLILESPSPNQTSLYFCASSVRASQNNEKLFFGSGTQLSVL.

Considering frequency, this clonotype is medium-sized (0.01 to 0.1%). The V call is TRBV7-8, the J call TRBJ2-4; TCRdb returns TRBD1, unconfirmable since there is no DNA. This CDR3 is built from 16 residues. The germline gives CDR1 SGHVS, CDR2 FQNEAQ. CDR3 amino acids: CASSSPRAGYTNIQYF.

The genes are TRBV29-1 and TRBJ2-7; TCRdb outputs TRBD1, but without DNA this stays unchecked. Germline loops: CDR1 SQVTM, CDR2 ANQGSEA. The CDR3 contains 14 residues. The CDR3 sequence: CSVEDRGGRYEQYF.